This T cell receptor beta chain emerged from a study of OX40 agonist ivuxolimab in advanced cancers. The protocol was immunoSEQ multiplex PCR, while the TCRdb copy is restricted to in-frame clones and leaves out a portion. Of approximately 76,000 clones in the sample, approximately 85% are singletons; the top ten hold roughly 6%. CDR1 SGHTS and CDR2 YDEGEE come from the germline V gene. The CDR3 runs to 14 residues. Trimming took off 5 bases at V and 1 base at J, with 10 bases between the two ends. The genes are TRBV5-8 and TRBJ1-5; maybe TRBD1 (6 bases). Sequenced here: CD4+ or CD8+ T cells sorted from blood, sampled in a trial of the OX40 agonist ivuxolimab. The receptor was derived from an adult with an advanced solid tumor such as melanoma, head and neck, liver or kidney cancer. This CDR3 is CASRTGLSNQPQHF. As DNA, the CDR3 is TGTGCCAGCAGAACAGGGCTAAGCAATCAGCCCCAGCATTTT.